These T cell receptor beta chains were read from a single sample in a study of T-cell reconstitution after alpha-beta-depleted transplantation in children. Each CDR3 protein gets one entry after TCRdb re-called the PCR reads with MiXCR. Of about 400,000 distinct CDR3 sequences listed, less than 15% are singletons. The material sequenced was PBMCs, taken from the stem cell graft. The receptors were gathered from a human donor who donated a stem cell graft to a child with Fanconi anemia. Both conserved end residues are part of each CDR3. The order of the fields is V gene, clone size, D gene, J gene, CDR3 protein, CDR3 DNA. D genes are given only for firm matches. Rows may omit the clone size; those that give it use once, few, many or a size class.

V gene: TRBV10-3; clone size: -; D gene: -; J gene: TRBJ1-5; CDR3 protein: CATHSVRGNQPQHF; CDR3 DNA: TGTGCCACCCATTCGGTCCGAGGCAATCAGCCCCAGCATTTT
V gene: TRBV9; clone size: many; D gene: TRBD1; J gene: TRBJ2-3; CDR3 protein: CASSVQQGVTDTQYF; CDR3 DNA: TGTGCCAGCAGCGTCCAGCAGGGGGTCACAGATACGCAGTATTTT
V gene: TRBV5-1; clone size: many; D gene: -; J gene: TRBJ1-1; CDR3 protein: CASSLRGDGFPEAFF; CDR3 DNA: TGCGCCAGCAGCTTGCGCGGGGATGGTTTCCCTGAAGCTTTCTTT
V gene: TRBV12-3/TRBV12-4; clone size: few; D gene: -; J gene: TRBJ1-3; CDR3 protein: CASREGLGSWTSGNTIYF; CDR3 DNA: TGTGCCAGCAGGGAGGGGTTAGGCAGCTGGACCTCTGGAAACACCATATATTTT
V gene: TRBV6-1; clone size: once; D gene: TRBD2; J gene: TRBJ2-1; CDR3 protein: CASAPPGGVEWINEQFF; CDR3 DNA: TGTGCCAGCGCCCCCCCCGGGGGGGTAGAGTGGATCAATGAGCAGTTCTTC
V gene: TRBV7-2; clone size: -; D gene: TRBD1; J gene: TRBJ1-2; CDR3 protein: CASSLAPGQGNYGYTF; CDR3 DNA: TGTGCCAGCAGCTTAGCTCCGGGACAGGGGAACTATGGCTACACCTTC
V gene: TRBV5-1; clone size: many; D gene: -; J gene: TRBJ2-1; CDR3 protein: CASSGGNSYNEQFF; CDR3 DNA: TGCGCCAGCAGCGGGGGGAACTCCTACAATGAGCAGTTCTTC
V gene: TRBV5-1; clone size: many; D gene: TRBD1; J gene: TRBJ2-7; CDR3 protein: CASSLDQGDEQYF; CDR3 DNA: TGCGCCAGCAGCCTGGACCAGGGGGACGAGCAGTACTTC
V gene: TRBV27; clone size: few; D gene: TRBD1; J gene: TRBJ2-1; CDR3 protein: CASSGGQGLTGNEQFF; CDR3 DNA: TGTGCCAGCAGTGGAGGACAGGGACTGACGGGCAATGAGCAGTTCTTC
V gene: TRBV10-1; clone size: -; D gene: -; J gene: TRBJ2-5; CDR3 protein: CASSDLNRTAGRGTQYF; CDR3 DNA: TGCGCCAGCAGTGACCTTAACCGGACAGCGGGGAGGGGGACCCAGTACTTC
V gene: TRBV20-1; clone size: many; D gene: -; J gene: TRBJ2-3; CDR3 protein: CSAPQGYTDTQYF; CDR3 DNA: TGCAGTGCCCCCCAAGGCTACACAGATACGCAGTATTTT
V gene: TRBV12-3/TRBV12-4; clone size: few; D gene: -; J gene: TRBJ1-3; CDR3 protein: CASSGDPGNTIYF; CDR3 DNA: TGTGCCAGCAGTGGGGACCCGGGAAACACCATATATTTT
V gene: TRBV12-3/TRBV12-4; clone size: -; D gene: TRBD1; J gene: TRBJ1-4; CDR3 protein: CASSLMGAGGEKLFF; CDR3 DNA: TGTGCCAGCAGTTTAATGGGGGCAGGGGGTGAAAAACTGTTTTTT
V gene: TRBV30; clone size: many; D gene: -; J gene: TRBJ2-1; CDR3 protein: CAWSEQAGRRKVF; CDR3 DNA: TGTGCCTGGAGTGAACAAGCGGGCCGACGCAAGGTCTTC
V gene: TRBV7-8; clone size: -; D gene: -; J gene: TRBJ2-1; CDR3 protein: CASSLAIKTSHSYNEQFF; CDR3 DNA: TGTGCCAGCAGCTTAGCTATCAAGACTAGTCACTCCTACAATGAGCAGTTCTTC
V gene: TRBV7-6; clone size: few; D gene: -; J gene: TRBJ2-2; CDR3 protein: CASSLERLSTGELFF; CDR3 DNA: TGTGCCAGCAGCTTAGAACGACTCTCCACCGGGGAGCTGTTTTTT
V gene: TRBV12-5; clone size: -; D gene: -; J gene: TRBJ1-6; CDR3 protein: CASGGSESSPLHF; CDR3 DNA: TGTGCTAGTGGTGGGTCCGAGAGCTCACCCCTCCACTTT
V gene: TRBV7-9; clone size: many; D gene: -; J gene: TRBJ1-2; CDR3 protein: CASSLTAGMGYGYTF; CDR3 DNA: TGTGCCAGCAGCTTAACAGCCGGCATGGGCTATGGCTACACCTTC
V gene: TRBV2; clone size: few; D gene: TRBD1; J gene: TRBJ2-7; CDR3 protein: CASSRTGGGAYEQYF; CDR3 DNA: TGTGCCAGCAGTCGGACAGGGGGTGGGGCCTACGAGCAGTACTTC
V gene: TRBV29-1; clone size: many; D gene: TRBD1; J gene: TRBJ2-7; CDR3 protein: CSAAGQGASYEQYF; CDR3 DNA: TGCAGCGCAGCAGGACAGGGGGCCTCCTACGAGCAGTACTTC
V gene: TRBV4-2; clone size: -; D gene: -; J gene: TRBJ1-1; CDR3 protein: CASSQDTTGEAFF; CDR3 DNA: TGTGCCAGCAGCCAAGATACCACAGGTGAAGCTTTCTTT
V gene: TRBV5-1; clone size: -; D gene: TRBD2; J gene: TRBJ2-1; CDR3 protein: CASSLTPGGPYNEQFF; CDR3 DNA: TGCGCCAGCAGCTTGACGCCGGGGGGACCCTACAATGAGCAGTTCTTC
V gene: TRBV5-1; clone size: -; D gene: -; J gene: TRBJ2-2; CDR3 protein: CASSLRENTGELFF; CDR3 DNA: TGCGCCAGCAGCTTGAGAGAGAACACCGGGGAGCTGTTTTTT
V gene: TRBV6-6; clone size: -; D gene: TRBD1; J gene: TRBJ2-1; CDR3 protein: CASSYGTGLEQFF; CDR3 DNA: TGTGCCAGCAGCTACGGGACAGGGTTGGAGCAGTTCTTC
V gene: TRBV7-9; clone size: -; D gene: -; J gene: TRBJ1-1; CDR3 protein: CASSLGEREAFF; CDR3 DNA: TGTGCCAGCAGCTTAGGGGAGCGTGAAGCTTTCTTT
V gene: TRBV7-8; clone size: many; D gene: -; J gene: TRBJ1-2; CDR3 protein: CASSLARGSYGYTF; CDR3 DNA: TGTGCCAGCAGCTTAGCGAGGGGAAGCTATGGCTACACCTTC
V gene: TRBV4-2; clone size: -; D gene: -; J gene: TRBJ1-2; CDR3 protein: CASSQVGSGYTF; CDR3 DNA: TGTGCCAGCAGCCAAGTTGGATCCGGCTACACCTTC
V gene: TRBV29-1; clone size: many; D gene: -; J gene: TRBJ2-1; CDR3 protein: CSVRASYNEQFF; CDR3 DNA: TGCAGCGTACGAGCGAGTTACAATGAGCAGTTCTTC
V gene: TRBV7-2; clone size: many; D gene: TRBD1; J gene: TRBJ1-1; CDR3 protein: CASSSGRGTEAFF; CDR3 DNA: TGTGCCAGCAGCTCTGGCAGGGGGACTGAAGCTTTCTTT
V gene: TRBV3-1; clone size: -; D gene: TRBD1; J gene: TRBJ1-1; CDR3 protein: CASSQHRGRSEAFF; CDR3 DNA: TGTGCCAGCAGCCAACACAGGGGGAGGTCTGAAGCTTTCTTT
V gene: TRBV20-1; clone size: many; D gene: -; J gene: TRBJ2-3; CDR3 protein: CSAREKGGGTDTQYF; CDR3 DNA: TGCAGTGCTAGAGAAAAAGGGGGGGGCACAGATACGCAGTATTTT
V gene: TRBV7-2; clone size: many; D gene: TRBD2; J gene: TRBJ2-1; CDR3 protein: CASSLMAGGINEQFF; CDR3 DNA: TGTGCCAGCAGCTTAATGGCGGGGGGGATCAATGAGCAGTTCTTC
V gene: TRBV11-2; clone size: -; D gene: TRBD1; J gene: TRBJ2-2; CDR3 protein: CASSFDRVSTGELFF; CDR3 DNA: TGTGCCAGCAGCTTCGACAGGGTCTCGACCGGGGAGCTGTTTTTT
V gene: TRBV10-2; clone size: -; D gene: -; J gene: TRBJ2-6; CDR3 protein: CASSETWAGANVLTF; CDR3 DNA: TGCGCCAGCAGTGAGACCTGGGCTGGGGCCAACGTCCTGACTTTC
V gene: TRBV12-3/TRBV12-4; clone size: -; D gene: -; J gene: TRBJ1-1; CDR3 protein: CASSLGHPGAFF; CDR3 DNA: TGTGCCAGCAGTCTCGGACACCCAGGAGCTTTCTTT